This T cell receptor beta chain came from a study of cytomegalovirus exposure and HLA in healthy donors. In the study overall: Earlier, 110 million or so unique TCR beta sequences were recovered from approximately 200 million T cells by an analysis. Early on, a data release was issued that held roughly 80 million unique TCRs from HLA-typed donors.

In the PCR, 60 Vbeta and 13 Jbeta primers were used. TCRdb's copy holds only in-frame clones and misses some; the assay was immunoSEQ multiplex PCR. The data contain 200,000 to 250,000 clones, less than 85% of them singletons. This CDR3 has 13 residues. Deletions cut 8 bases from V and 3 bases from J, with 13 bases between. Germline CDR1 and CDR2: SNHLY and FYNNEI. All the people who gave samples were healthy bone marrow donors. The chain joins TRBV2 to TRBJ1-2; D uncertain. This TCR was recovered from a young man in good health and CMV-seronegative. Sequencing was performed on PBMCs. As DNA, the CDR3 is TGTGCCAGCGAACTAGTTCAGGACTATGGCTACACCTTC. Protein: CASELVQDYGYTF.